The rows below give T cell receptor beta chains drawn from one sample of a study of response to subunit inactivated influenza vaccine. One entry per CDR3 protein, called by TCRdb with MiXCR from the RT-PCR reads. The table includes about 780,000 distinct CDR3 sequences, less than 20% detected once. Sequencing used PBMCs from blood, obtained approximately 5 days after vaccination. These receptors were collected from a middle-aged man who received an inactivated influenza vaccine. Both conserved end residues are part of each CDR3. Some rows have no size entry. The others give once, few or many, or a class for an expanded clone.

TRBV7-9	TRBJ2-1	NA	CASSLTGFYNEQFF
TRBV7-9	TRBJ2-7	few	CASSTSGGFYEQYF
TRBV20-1	TRBJ2-3	NA	CSAPGQGGTDTQYF
TRBV6-2/TRBV6-3	TRBJ2-2	few	CATNFRNTGELFF
TRBV11-2	TRBJ2-3	few	CASRQTGIDTQYF
TRBV12-3/TRBV12-4	TRBJ1-1	few	CASILTGTNTEAFF
TRBV28	TRBJ2-4	NA	CASSFFRGQDAKNIQYF
TRBV28	TRBJ2-2	NA	CASFQRSGITGELFF
TRBV7-9	TRBJ2-3	few	CATQGARTDTQYF
TRBV6-1	TRBJ2-3	few	CASSEPGLNSDTQYF
TRBV5-1	TRBJ2-7	many	CASGLSGTYEQYF
TRBV20-1	TRBJ2-2	NA	CSARASGRAGTGELFF
TRBV7-6	TRBJ2-1	NA	CASSQRRVPYNEQFF
TRBV7-2	TRBJ2-1	NA	CASSIDLRGVNEQFF
TRBV27	TRBJ2-7	NA	CASSTSPIGVGEQYF
TRBV20-1	TRBJ1-2	few	CSANRDRGYGYTF
TRBV7-2	TRBJ1-1	NA	CASSLAGKLNTEAFF
TRBV6-4	TRBJ2-3	NA	CASSETGTGGTDTQYF
TRBV5-1	TRBJ2-5	few	CASSSFQETQYF
TRBV15	TRBJ2-3	few	CATSRDGGKYTQYF
TRBV7-2	TRBJ1-6	NA	CASSLGGQGVYSPLHF
TRBV27	TRBJ2-7	NA	CASSTVGLAGGIEQYF
TRBV9	TRBJ2-1	few	CASSPHGTGMGEQFF
TRBV20-1	TRBJ2-6	few	CSALSGQGSSGANVLTF
TRBV7-2	TRBJ2-3	NA	CASSLVGREGQYF
TRBV6-5	TRBJ2-3	few	CASSYRGLAGVNPTDTQYF
TRBV7-2	TRBJ1-5	NA	CASSTTGTHNQPQHF
TRBV20-1	TRBJ2-7	NA	CSARGTGLAGHYEQYF
TRBV20-1	TRBJ2-3	few	CSARDRVRGTDTQYF